In this sample, the clone carrying this T cell receptor beta chain turned up a few times. Its cognate antigen is unknown. This sample was included in a study of a mutant IDH1 vaccine in newly diagnosed glioma. Study details: Vaccinations, eight in total, occurred in weeks 1, 3, 5, 7, 11, 15, 19, 23. Patients were started on vaccination 4-6 weeks after radiotherapy alone, or with temozolomide cycles. Study conclusions and caveats: Around 93% of patients showed vaccine-induced immune responses across multiple MHC alleles. Alterations occurring in top peripheral T cell clonotypes seemed unrelated to pseudoprogression.

Stated time point: week 23, last vaccination. Each vaccine dose was 300 ug of mutant IDH1 20-mer peptide, with topical imiquimod. The assay was immunoSEQ multiplex PCR, and TCRdb's table has in-frame clones only and misses some. Among 35,000 to 45,000 clones listed, more than 60% were seen once. The V and J ends lost 6 bases and 4 bases respectively, with 15 bases between them. The germline CDR1 and CDR2 sequences are LNHDA and SQIVND (reference sequence). The CDR3 loop spans 14 amino acids. This clonotype was sampled from a woman aged 40 to 50 with glioma. Some clones in this sample may be carry-over from other donors' samples. The chain links TRBV19 to TRBJ1-1; a possible D gene is TRBD1 (6 bases). This sample comprised PBMCs, obtained from a glioma patient whose treatment included an IDH1 peptide vaccine. The CDR3 loop reads CASRDRNSGTEAFF. In DNA, the CDR3 is TGTGCCAGTAGGGACAGAAATTCCGGCACTGAAGCTTTCTTT. The full variable domain, rest sourced from reference TRBV19 and TRBJ1-1, is DGGITQSPKYLFRKEGQNVTLSCEQNLNHDAMYWYRQDPGQGLRLIYYSQIVNDFQKGDIAEGYSVSREKKESFPLTVTSAQKNPTAFYLCASRDRNSGTEAFFGQGTRLTVV.